This T cell receptor beta chain was captured by sequencing in a study of early T cells in non-severe SARS-CoV-2 infection. In this sample, this clonotype turned up a few times. Each CDR3 protein gets one entry after TCRdb re-called the 5' RACE reads with MiXCR. This table has 55,000 to 70,000 distinct CDR3 sequences, roughly 4.9% appearing once. The CDR3 spans 13 residues. V lost 1 base and J lost 4, with 4 bases in between. Germline V gene sequence: CDR1 SGHTA, CDR2 FQGNSA. This sequence joins TRBV7-2 and TRBJ2-2; the D is unclear. This clonotype was sampled from an adult who was a healthcare worker with PCR-confirmed SARS-CoV-2 infection or an uninfected control (not recorded which). The donor label of this sample is uncertain. The input for sequencing was whole blood, taken at baseline. CDR3 bases: TGTGCCAGCAGCTTAGAGCTCACCGGGGAGCTGTTTTTT. Its translation is CASSLELTGELFF. The variable domain in full, with the rest retrieved from reference TRBV7-2 and TRBJ2-2, is GAGVSQSPSNKVTEKGKDVELRCDPISGHTALYWYRQSLGQGLEFLIYFQGNSAPDKSGLPSDRFSAERTGGSVSTLTIQRTQQEDSAVYLCASSLELTGELFFGEGSRLTVL.